The clone carrying this T cell receptor beta chain was seen a few times. The antigen remains undetermined. These data originate in a study of T-cell memory formation after mild COVID-19. Study-wide results and limits: The finding that pre-infection memory included some responding clones suggested that cross-reactive memory joined. Mainly in CM and EM were contracting CD4+ clones; CD8+ were in EMRA.

Deletions cut 4 bases from V and 5 bases from J, with 14 bases between. The CDR3 totals 14 residues. Germline CDR1 reads MGHRA; CDR2 reads YSYEKL. TCRdb re-called the 5' RACE reads with MiXCR, one entry per CDR3 protein. Among approximately 430,000 distinct CDR3 sequences listed, 20% to 30% were seen once. Sequences were obtained from PBMCs or a T cell subset sorted from them (not recorded which). The TCR comes from an adult woman who had mild COVID-19 (a few samples of this study predate the infection). Cell type and time point are not known. V and J are TRBV4-1 and TRBJ1-1, with D uncertain. The CDR3, as DNA: TGCGCCAGCAGCCTTAATCCTGACCATACTGAAGCTTTCTTT. Its translation: CASSLNPDHTEAFF.